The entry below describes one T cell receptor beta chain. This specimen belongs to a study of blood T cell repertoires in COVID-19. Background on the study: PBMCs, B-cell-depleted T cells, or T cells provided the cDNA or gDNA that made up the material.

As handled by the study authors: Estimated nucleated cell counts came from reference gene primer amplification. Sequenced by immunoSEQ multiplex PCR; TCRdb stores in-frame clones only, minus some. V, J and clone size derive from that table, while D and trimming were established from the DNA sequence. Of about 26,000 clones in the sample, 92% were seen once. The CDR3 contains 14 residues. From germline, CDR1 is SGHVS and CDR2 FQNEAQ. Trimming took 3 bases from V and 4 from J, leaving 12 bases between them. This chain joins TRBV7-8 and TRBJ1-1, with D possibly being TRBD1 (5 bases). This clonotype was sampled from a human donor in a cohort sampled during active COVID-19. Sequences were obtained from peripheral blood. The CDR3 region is CASSLSGRGTEAFF. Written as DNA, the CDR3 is TGTGCCAGCAGCTTGTCAGGGAGGGGCACTGAAGCTTTCTTT. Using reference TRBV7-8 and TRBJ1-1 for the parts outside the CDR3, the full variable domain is GAGVSQSPRYKVAKRGQDVALRCDPISGHVSLFWYQQALGQGPEFLTYFQNEAQLDKSGLPSDRFFAERPEGSVSTLKIQRTQQEDSAVYLCASSLSGRGTEAFFGQGTRLTVV.